This entry is about one TCR beta chain. Its antigen remains undetermined. Base quality data are lacking; no much larger clone is found one base away. The V end gives up 2 bases and the J end 0 bases, leaving 4 bases in the junction not matched to a gene. CDR1 LGHDT and CDR2 YNNKEL are derived from the germline V gene (reference sequence). CDR3 length: 16 amino acids, cysteine to phenylalanine. The entry retains the CDR3 DNA only, 48 bases that are in frame from base 1. The data originate from a study of blood T cell repertoires in COVID-19 (TCRdb year 2020). Looking at the study overall: The collaborator samples originated in the United States, Italy and Spain and spanned the acute and convalescent phases of COVID-19. The material from the prospective study consisted of cDNA or gDNA derived from T cells, B-cell-depleted T cells, or PBMCs. Subjects who had been exposed to COVID-19, were actively infected with it, or had recovered from it provided the deeply sampled blood TCRbeta repertoires that made up the dataset. The repertoires were made available in a free public database intended to serve as a resource for research on the immune response to SARS-CoV-2. Samples came from the ongoing ImmuneRACE study (first 160 participants) plus 1,254 subjects from 6 global collaborators. Nearly every sample came with metadata listing a de-identified subject ID, COVID-19 status, age in years and sex. Where available, HLA class I and class II types were taken from metadata supplied by the sample provider and were not determined by assay-based typing. The research as a whole found: How much clinical and demographic metadata was included differed by source and by participant, and the metadata was provided uncurated.

TCRbeta CDR3 regions were amplified from genomic DNA by means of the immunoSEQ Assay, a bias-controlled multiplex PCR. As for how the authors treated the data: Nucleated cell counts per sample were estimated from amplification of reference gene primers within the assay. To quantify the absolute abundance of each unique TCRbeta CDR3 rearrangement, sequence reads were collapsed and filtered. Productive Simpson clonality was computed per sample as the square root of Simpson's diversity index over productive rearrangements. Held by TCRdb, this immuneACCESS table contains in-frame sequences only and omits some clones. Under half of the omission traces to an unresolved V gene where checked; the cause of the rest is unknown. That table is the source of V, J and clone size, and D and trimming were worked out from the DNA. The sample table records roughly 110,000 clones; approximately 80% of these occur just once. The ten largest clones take up more than 5% of the sample.

One collaborating source in Seattle enrolled patients during active infection and followed them longitudinally through the course of disease. The collaborating institutions used their own protocols to collect whole blood in K2EDTA tubes. For TCRbeta analysis, collaborators shipped samples in one of three forms: frozen whole blood, isolated PBMCs, or DNA extracted from either of those sample types. This receptor was obtained from an elderly man with COVID-19, enrolled during active disease. The chain employs TRBV3-1 (or the pseudogene TRBV3-2) and TRBJ2-1; TRBD2 aligns with 7 central bases. Sequenced material: peripheral blood. The DNA sequence is TGTGCCAGCAGCCAAACACTAGCGAGCTCCTACAATGAGCAGTTCTTC. Translated, it reads CASSQTLASSYNEQFF.